One and the same sample provided the 26 T cell receptor beta chains below, sequenced in a study of T cell responses to AZD1222 COVID-19 vaccine. Assay: immunoSEQ multiplex PCR; the TCRdb copy retains only in-frame clones and omits some. The sample has roughly 140,000 clones; 89% are singletons. The sequences come from peripheral blood, collected on day 0 of AZD1222 vaccination. Source of these receptors: an adult in good health.

This chain connects TRBV7-8 to TRBJ1-5; no clear D gene. Germline values: CDR1 SGHVS, CDR2 FQNEAQ. Trimming took off 1 base at V and 7 bases at J, with 8 bases between the two ends. This CDR3 is built from 13 residues. The CDR3 DNA sequence: TGTGCCAGCAGCTTAGAAGAGGACCAGCCCCAGCATTTT. This translates into CASSLEEDQPQHF.

The chain joins TRBV18 to TRBJ2-7, with no clear D. V was pared by 6 bases and J by 5 bases, with 11 bases between. The CDR3 extends over 12 amino acids. Per the germline V gene, CDR1 is KGHSH and CDR2 is LQKENI. CDR3 nucleotide sequence: TGTGCCAGCTCTAGAAATCGGGACGAGCAGTACTTC. Encoded protein: CASSRNRDEQYF.

J is TRBJ1-1 and V is TRBV6-6; D remains unclear. Per germline, CDR1 MNHNY and CDR2 SVGAGI (reference sequence). The CDR3 spans 11 residues. V lost 6 bases and J lost 6, with 8 bases in between. CDR3 region: CASRIAAEAFF. The CDR3 DNA sequence: TGTGCCAGCAGAATAGCCGCTGAAGCTTTCTTT.

The chain is built from TRBV5-1 and TRBJ2-7; no clear D gene. V gave up 2 bases and J gave up 2 bases, with 11 bases separating them. This CDR3 has 14 amino acids. Germline V gene sequence: CDR1 SGHRS, CDR2 YFSETQ. The DNA of the CDR3 is TGCGCCAGCAGCTTAAGTCCTGTAACCTACGAGCAGTACTTC. Translation gives CASSLSPVTYEQYF.

CDR3 residues: CASSSSGVNEQYF. CDR3 DNA: TGTGCCAGCAGTTCTAGCGGGGTCAACGAGCAGTACTTC. The rearrangement joins TRBV6-1 to TRBJ2-7; 9 nucleotides align to TRBD2. Trimming at V came to 5 bases and at J to 5 bases, leaving 4 bases not matched to a gene. Germline V CDR1 and CDR2: MNHNS, SASEGT. The CDR3 covers 13 residues.

Only one count was recorded for this clone. The V and J genes are TRBV20-1 and TRBJ1-3; possibly TRBD1 for D (6 bases). CDR1 DFQATT and CDR2 SNEGSKA come from the germline V gene (reference sequence). Trimming stripped 3 bases from V and 0 bases from J, with 15 bases between. This CDR3 contains 16 residues. This CDR3 is CSASARGGSSGNTIYF. CDR3 in DNA: TGCAGTGCTAGTGCGAGGGGGGGTAGCTCTGGAAACACCATATATTTT.

The genes are TRBV19 and TRBJ1-2; TRBD1 aligns across 8 bases. This CDR3 has 16 amino acids. V trimming: 5 bases; J trimming: 2 bases; junction bases outside the gene matches: 10. CDR1 and CDR2 (germline): LNHDA, SQIVND (reference sequence). CDR3 bases: TGTGCCAGTAGTTTTCTCCCCCGGACAGGGAACTATGGCTACACCTTC. Amino acids: CASSFLPRTGNYGYTF.

The V call is TRBV7-6, the J call TRBJ2-7; the match to TRBD2 covers 9 bases. The germline V gene has CDR1 SGHVS and CDR2 FNYEAQ. This CDR3 contains 14 residues. Losses at the gene ends were 1 base for V and 4 bases for J; bases not matched to a gene: 2. In nucleotides, the CDR3 is TGTGCCAGCAGCTTAGGCCTAGCGGGGTACGAGCAGTACTTC. This sequence encodes CASSLGLAGYEQYF.

There are a few counts of this clone. V and J are TRBV4-1 and TRBJ2-2, with D possibly being TRBD1 (7 bases). Between the trimmed V and J ends, which lost 2 bases and 6 bases, there was a span of 19 bases. Germline-derived CDR1 and CDR2 are MGHRA and YSYEKL. The CDR3 is made up of 17 amino acids. The CDR3 DNA reads as TGCGCCAGCAGCCAACCTCGGAGGGGGACAGAAGCCGGGGAGCTGTTTTTT. It yields the protein CASSQPRRGTEAGELFF.

This clone has a handful of counts. The rearrangement links TRBV5-8 to TRBJ1-6; 7 bases match TRBD1. This CDR3 spans 15 amino acids. With 0 bases clipped from V and 6 bases from J, the junction kept 3 bases outside the gene matches. Germline CDR1 and CDR2: SGHTS and YDEGEE. CDR3 loop: CASSLGDRSNSPLHF. DNA of the CDR3: TGTGCCAGCAGCTTGGGGGACAGAAGTAATTCACCCCTCCACTTT.

The chain has TRBV4-2 and TRBJ1-2; unclear D gene. The CDR3 runs to 16 residues. Trimming cost V 3 bases and J 6 bases, with 20 bases left between them. The germline gives CDR1 LGHNA, CDR2 YNFKEQ. CDR3 bases: TGTGCCAGCAGCCACCCAGACACCCGTGTGGTTAATGGCTACACCTTC. This codes for CASSHPDTRVVNGYTF.

The chain uses TRBV19 and TRBJ2-7; the match to TRBD1 covers 9 bases. Per germline, CDR1 LNHDA and CDR2 SQIVND (reference sequence). The V gene end was trimmed by 6 bases and the J gene end by 3 bases; junction bases not matched to a gene: 3. The CDR3 has 13 amino acids. CDR3 sequence (DNA): TGTGCCAGTAGGGCGACAGGGGGCTACGAGCAGTACTTC. Translation gives CASRATGGYEQYF.

This clone was counted a single time. In the same sample, other DNA sequences code for this CDR3. The rearrangement links TRBV7-9 to TRBJ1-2; 9 positions match TRBD1. Trimming at V came to 4 bases and at J to 3 bases, leaving 3 bases not matched to a gene. CDR1 and CDR2 (germline): SEHNR, FQNEAQ (reference sequence). There are 14 residues in the CDR3. CDR3 protein: CASSSGQGHYGYTF. DNA of the CDR3: TGTGCCAGCAGCTCTGGACAGGGGCACTATGGCTACACCTTC. Full variable domain (rest looked up from reference TRBV7-9 and TRBJ1-2): DTGVSQNPRHKITKRGQNVTFRCDPISEHNRLYWYRQTLGQGPEFLTYFQNEAQLEKSRLLSDRFSAERPKGSFSTLEIQRTEQGDSAMYLCASSSGQGHYGYTFGSGTRLTVV.

V and J are TRBV5-5 and TRBJ1-4; TRBD1 matches 9 bases. Trimming removed 5 bases from V and 9 bases from J; junction bases left unmatched: 11. CDR1 and CDR2 from the germline V gene are SGHKS and YYEKEE (reference sequence). The CDR3 sequence is 15 residues long. As DNA, the CDR3 is TGTGCCAGCAGTCCTGCGGGACAGGGTTGGCAAAAACTGTTTTTT. Protein: CASSPAGQGWQKLFF.

This clone was counted a single time. V gene TRBV5-1 combines with J gene TRBJ1-6, with 11 bases identical to TRBD1. After removal of 1 base from V and 0 bases from J, the junction contained 9 bases not matched to a gene. There are 20 residues in the CDR3. In germline, CDR1 is SGHRS, CDR2 YFSETQ. The CDR3 protein is CASSLSGTGGYLSYNSPLHF. The CDR3 DNA reads as TGCGCCAGCAGCTTGTCCGGGACAGGGGGTTACCTCTCCTATAATTCACCCCTCCACTTT.

The V call is TRBV5-1, the J call TRBJ2-7; 7 nucleotides align to TRBD1. V gave up 3 bases and J gave up 2 bases; unmatched junction bases: 5. Looked up from germline, CDR1 is SGHRS and CDR2 is YFSETQ. This CDR3 contains 14 residues. DNA for the CDR3: TGCGCCAGCAGCTCCCGGGACAGAGCCTACGAGCAGTACTTC. Amino acid sequence: CASSSRDRAYEQYF.

In this sample, this clone turned up once. This chain links TRBV15 with TRBJ1-2; 10 bases agree with TRBD1. The CDR3 totals 15 residues. The germline V gene encodes CDR1 LNHNV and CDR2 YYDKDF (reference sequence). The junction had 7 bases not matched to a gene; V was cut back by 2 bases and J by 7 bases. CDR3 loop: CATSRHGTGAAGYTF. DNA for the CDR3: TGTGCCACCAGCAGACATGGGACAGGGGCGGCTGGCTACACCTTC.

This clone was detected once. This rearrangement joins TRBV2 to TRBJ2-7, with D hard to call. The CDR3 is 13 residues long. Deletions cut 5 bases from V and 1 base from J, with 9 bases between. CDR1 and CDR2 (germline): SNHLY, FYNNEI. This chain's CDR3 is CASSIGRSYEQYF. In DNA, the CDR3 is TGTGCCAGCAGTATCGGACGGTCCTACGAGCAGTACTTC.

V and J are TRBV28 and TRBJ2-7; unclear D gene. V gave up 5 bases and J gave up 6 bases, with 23 bases separating them. The CDR3 is 16 residues long. The V gene's germline CDR1 is MDHEN and CDR2 SYDVKM. Written as DNA, the CDR3 is TGTGCCAGCAGTAGCCCCAGATCTCCTAGTACTTCCGAGCAGTACTTC. Translating it yields CASSSPRSPSTSEQYF.

This clone was recorded a few times. The CDR3 reads CASSDIAGGHNEQFF. CDR3 in DNA: TGTGCCAGCAGTGACATAGCGGGAGGGCACAATGAGCAGTTCTTC. The genes are TRBV6-4 and TRBJ2-1; TRBD2 matches at 11 bases. CDR3 size: 15 residues. Germline V lookup: CDR1 MRHNA, CDR2 SNTAGT. J gave up 5 bases and V 2 bases, and 2 bases lay outside the gene matches.

This chain links TRBV5-1 with TRBJ2-7; 13 bases map to TRBD2. Germline V gene sequence: CDR1 SGHRS, CDR2 YFSETQ. CDR3 length: 17 residues. The J segment lost 0 bases and the V segment lost 5 bases, leaving 8 bases of the junction unmatched. The CDR3, as DNA: TGCGCCAGCAGTCTGGGACTAGCGGGGCCGCGCTCCTACGAGCAGTACTTC. Translated, it gives CASSLGLAGPRSYEQYF.

This chain links TRBV27 with TRBJ1-1, with D possibly TRBD1 on 5 matching bases. Per germline, CDR1 MNHEY and CDR2 SMNVEV (reference sequence). The CDR3 has 13 residues. Trimming took off 1 base at V and 5 bases at J, with 8 bases between the two ends. As DNA, the CDR3 is TGTGCCAGCAGTTTATTGGGGGGAACTGAAGCTTTCTTT. This codes for CASSLLGGTEAFF.

This chain joins TRBV5-1 and TRBJ2-7; 9 bases map to TRBD2. There are 15 residues in the CDR3. Trimming cost V 3 bases and J 3 bases; bases outside gene matches: 7. The germline V gene encodes CDR1 SGHRS and CDR2 YFSETQ. CDR3 DNA: TGCGCCAGCAGCTATACGCGTAGCGGGAGCTACGAGCAGTACTTC. This codes for CASSYTRSGSYEQYF. Based on the CDR3 plus reference TRBV5-1 and TRBJ2-7, the full variable domain is KAGVTQTPRYLIKTRGQQVTLSCSPISGHRSVSWYQQTPGQGLQFLFEYFSETQRNKGNFPGRFSGRQFSNSRSEMNVSTLELGDSALYLCASSYTRSGSYEQYFGPGTRLTVT.

The V call is TRBV6-1, the J call TRBJ1-3; D unresolved. This CDR3 is 17 amino acids long. The V end lost 0 bases, the J end lost 0 bases, and 12 bases lay between the germline ends. Germline V lookup: CDR1 MNHNS, CDR2 SASEGT. The CDR3 nucleotides are TGTGCCAGCAGTGAAGCTATCTTAGGAGTCTCTGGAAACACCATATATTTT. It encodes CASSEAILGVSGNTIYF.

This rearrangement joins TRBV2 to TRBJ2-7; 9 bases line up with TRBD1. Germline V CDR1 and CDR2: SNHLY, FYNNEI. The CDR3 is 17 amino acids. The V gene end was trimmed by 4 bases and the J gene end by 0 bases; junction bases not matched to a gene: 10. The CDR3 loop is CASSAIRQGVGSYEQYF. DNA for the CDR3: TGTGCCAGCAGTGCAATCCGACAGGGGGTGGGCTCCTACGAGCAGTACTTC. Full variable domain (remainder filled in from reference TRBV2 and TRBJ2-7): EPEVTQTPSHQVTQMGQEVILRCVPISNHLYFYWYRQILGQKVEFLVSFYNNEISEKSEIFDDQFSVERPDGSNFTLKIRSTKLEDSAMYFCASSAIRQGVGSYEQYFGPGTRLTVT.

The gene calls are TRBV5-6 and TRBJ1-2, with D perhaps matching TRBD1 (5 bases). The V end was cut by 1 base, the J end by 5 bases, with 15 bases between. This CDR3 spans 15 amino acids. Germline CDR1 reads SGHDT; CDR2 reads YYEEEE. In DNA form, the CDR3 reads TGTGCCAGCAGCTTGAGTGGCAGGGACTTATATGGCTACACCTTC. Its translation: CASSLSGRDLYGYTF.